This record looks at one TCR beta chain sequence and its context. Profiled with immunoSEQ multiplex PCR; TCRdb holds only in-frame clones, not every one. This table holds 200,000 or so clones, just under 80% found once. This CDR3 is 15 amino acids long. Germline CDR1 and CDR2: SGHDT and YYEEEE. Losses at the gene ends were 0 bases for V and 4 bases for J; bases not matched to a gene: 6. This record belongs to a study of cytotoxic CD8 clonotypes in ibrutinib-treated CLL. This chain connects TRBV5-6 to TRBJ2-5, with 7 bases identical to TRBD2. Sequencing used PBMCs, obtained after 12 months of ibrutinib treatment. The TCR comes from a human donor with chronic lymphocytic leukemia. In DNA form, the CDR3 reads TGTGCCAGCAGCTTGGAAACGGGAGGAAGAGAGACCCAGTACTTC. Residues: CASSLETGGRETQYF.